Following are 5 T cell receptor beta chains from one sample sequenced in a study of cytomegalovirus exposure and HLA in healthy donors. A multiplex PCR was run with 60 Vbeta primers and 13 Jbeta primers. The data were produced by immunoSEQ multiplex PCR, yet TCRdb's version contains in-frame clones alone and is incomplete. The sample includes under 130,000 clones, around 75% of them seen just once. Sequenced sample: PBMCs. These receptors were obtained from a middle-aged man in good health and CMV-seronegative.

This clone was picked up a small number of times. The chain uses TRBV4-1 and TRBJ2-7, with TRBD1 matching 10 bases. The CDR3 spans 17 residues. V was pared by 0 bases and J by 9 bases, with 14 bases of the junction left unmatched. Looked up from germline, CDR1 is MGHRA and CDR2 is YSYEKL. Here the CDR3 reads CASSQDTGQGHPFGQYF. The CDR3, as DNA: TGCGCCAGCAGCCAAGATACGGGACAGGGGCACCCTTTTGGGCAGTACTTC.

The chain uses TRBV18 and TRBJ2-1; 9 bases map to TRBD1. The germline V gene has CDR1 KGHSH and CDR2 LQKENI. CDR3 length equals 14 residues. Losses at the gene ends were 2 bases for V and 7 bases for J; bases not matched to a gene: 3. The CDR3 reads CASSPWTGVNEQFF. The CDR3, as DNA: TGTGCCAGCTCACCATGGACAGGGGTGAATGAGCAGTTCTTC. The full variable domain, in which reference TRBV18 and TRBJ2-1 provide the parts outside the CDR3, is NAGVMQNPRHLVRRRGQEARLRCSPMKGHSHVYWYRQLPEEGLKFMVYLQKENIIDESGMPKERFSAEFPKEGPSILRIQQVVRGDSAAYFCASSPWTGVNEQFFGPGTRLTVL.

This clone has more than one count but fewer than ten. The rearrangement uses TRBV7-8 and TRBJ1-2; unclear D gene. The CDR3 loop spans 12 amino acids. Germline loops: CDR1 SGHVS, CDR2 FQNEAQ. V shed 5 bases and J shed 3 bases, with 7 bases lying between them. The CDR3 DNA follows: TGTGCCAGCAGCCAGTCCTACTATGGCTACACCTTC. As protein: CASSQSYYGYTF.

The CDR3 bases are TGTGCCAGCAGCCCTTCGGCCGGGTATTACGAGCAGTACTTC. Its translation: CASSPSAGYYEQYF. This chain uses TRBV7-9 with TRBJ2-7; no clear D. Germline CDR1 reads SEHNR; CDR2 reads FQNEAQ (reference sequence). V lost 5 bases and J lost 4, with 15 bases in between. The CDR3 sequence is 14 residues long.

The chain recombines TRBV20-1 with TRBJ2-1; possible D gene TRBD2, 5 bases. Germline V gives CDR1 DFQATT, CDR2 SNEGSKA (reference sequence). The CDR3 totals 11 residues. With 3 bases removed from V and 12 bases from J, the gap between germline ends came to 12 bases. CDR3 sequence: CSARPDAGQFF. The CDR3 DNA sequence: TGCAGTGCTAGGCCTGATGCGGGGCAGTTCTTC.